This TCR beta chain was sequenced during a study of CD4+ T cells in melanoma. Between the trimmed V and J ends, which lost 8 bases and 2 bases, there was a span of 12 bases. The germline gives CDR1 SQVTM, CDR2 ANQGSEA. The CDR3 spans 12 residues. Assay: immunoSEQ multiplex PCR; the TCRdb copy retains only in-frame clones and omits some. The sample comprises roughly 140,000 clones, about nine tenths of which are singletons, and approximately 1.5% rests with the top ten. The TCR sequence derives from a human donor with melanoma. The chain couples TRBV29-1 to TRBJ2-5, with TRBD2 as a possible D gene (5 bases). The CDR3 DNA sequence: TGCAGCATCTCGAGGGATCAAGAGACCCAGTACTTC. Protein product: CSISRDQETQYF.